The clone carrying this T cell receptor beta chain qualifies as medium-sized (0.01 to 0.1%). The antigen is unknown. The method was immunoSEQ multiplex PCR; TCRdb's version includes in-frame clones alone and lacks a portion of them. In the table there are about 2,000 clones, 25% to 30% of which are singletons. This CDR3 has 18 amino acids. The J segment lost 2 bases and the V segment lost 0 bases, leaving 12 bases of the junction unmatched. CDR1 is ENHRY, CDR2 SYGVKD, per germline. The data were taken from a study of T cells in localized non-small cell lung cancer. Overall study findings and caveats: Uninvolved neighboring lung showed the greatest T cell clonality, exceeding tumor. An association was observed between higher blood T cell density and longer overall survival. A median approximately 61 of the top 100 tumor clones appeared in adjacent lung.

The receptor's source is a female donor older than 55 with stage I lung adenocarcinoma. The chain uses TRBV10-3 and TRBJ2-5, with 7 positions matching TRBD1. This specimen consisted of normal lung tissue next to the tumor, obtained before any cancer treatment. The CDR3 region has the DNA TGTGCCATCAGTGAGTCCCTACCGGGACAGTCGGGACAAGAGACCCAGTACTTC. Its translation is CAISESLPGQSGQETQYF.